This TCR beta chain was observed in a study of blood T cells in healthy people across ages. A second PCR, run for about 6 to 11 cycles, used a sample-barcoded 5' primer plus a J-beta primer mix. From the 5' RACE reads, TCRdb called clonotypes with MiXCR, one entry per CDR3 protein. The profile covers about 830,000 distinct CDR3 sequences, with roughly 60% appearing a single time and around 20% taken by the ten largest. This CDR3 comprises 13 residues. V gave up 3 bases and J gave up 1 base, with 10 bases separating them. Germline lookup yields CDR1 DFQATT and CDR2 SNEGSKA (reference sequence). This clonotype was detected only a few times.

The receptor was derived from a man aged 25 to 40 in good health. The material sequenced was blood. The genes are TRBV20-1 and TRBJ2-7; D may be TRBD1 or TRBD2 (5 bases each). The CDR3 DNA reads as TGCAGTGCTAGTGAGGGGATATCCTACGAGCAGTACTTC. Translation gives CSASEGISYEQYF.